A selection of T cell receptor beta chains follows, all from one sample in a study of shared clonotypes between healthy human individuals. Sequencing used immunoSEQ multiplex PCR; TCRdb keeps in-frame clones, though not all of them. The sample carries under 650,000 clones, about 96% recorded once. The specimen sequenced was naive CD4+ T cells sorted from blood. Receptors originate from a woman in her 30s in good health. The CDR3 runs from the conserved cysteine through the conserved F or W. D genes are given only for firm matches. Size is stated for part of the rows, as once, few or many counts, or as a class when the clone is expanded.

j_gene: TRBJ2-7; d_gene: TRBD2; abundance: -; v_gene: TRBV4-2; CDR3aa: CASSHESGRASYEQYF; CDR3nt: TGTGCCAGCAGCCATGAAAGCGGGAGGGCCTCATACGAGCAGTACTTC
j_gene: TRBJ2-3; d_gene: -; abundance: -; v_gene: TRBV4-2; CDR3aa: CASSPGETDTQYF; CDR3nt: TGTGCCAGCAGCCCAGGGGAAACAGATACGCAGTATTTT
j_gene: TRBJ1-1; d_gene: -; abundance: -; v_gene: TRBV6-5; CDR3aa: CASSYQVKNTEAFF; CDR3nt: TGTGCCAGCAGTTACCAGGTAAAGAACACTGAAGCTTTCTTT
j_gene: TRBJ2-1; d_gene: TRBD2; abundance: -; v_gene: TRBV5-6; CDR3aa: CASSLAWRDYYNEQFF; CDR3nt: TGTGCCAGCAGCTTGGCGTGGCGGGACTACTACAATGAGCAGTTCTTC
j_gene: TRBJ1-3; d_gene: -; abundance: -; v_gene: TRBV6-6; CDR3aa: CASSFQERNTIYF; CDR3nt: TGTGCCAGCAGTTTCCAGGAGAGAAACACCATATATTTT
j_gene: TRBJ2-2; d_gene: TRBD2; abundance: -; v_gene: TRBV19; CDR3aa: CASSMGGAGHGELFF; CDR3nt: TGTGCCAGTAGTATGGGAGGGGCGGGGCACGGGGAGCTGTTTTTT
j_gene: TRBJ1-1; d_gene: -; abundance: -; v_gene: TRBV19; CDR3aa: CASSPDGMNTEAFF; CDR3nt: TGTGCCAGTAGTCCGGACGGGATGAACACTGAAGCTTTCTTT
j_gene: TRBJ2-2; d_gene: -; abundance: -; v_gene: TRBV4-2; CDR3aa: CASSQLKGTGELFF; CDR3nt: TGTGCCAGCAGCCAGTTAAAGGGCACCGGGGAGCTGTTTTTT
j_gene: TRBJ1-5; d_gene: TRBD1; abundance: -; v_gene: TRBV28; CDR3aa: CASSSGTGEQPQHF; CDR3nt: TGTGCCAGCAGTTCCGGGACAGGAGAACAGCCCCAGCATTTT
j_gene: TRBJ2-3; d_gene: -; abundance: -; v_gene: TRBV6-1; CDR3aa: CASRTPLTQYF; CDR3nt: TGTGCCAGTCGGACCCCCCTAACGCAGTATTTT
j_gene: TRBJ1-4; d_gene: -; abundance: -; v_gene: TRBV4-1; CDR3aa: CASSQEEAIKLFF; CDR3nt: TGCGCCAGCAGCCAAGAAGAGGCGATTAAACTGTTTTTT
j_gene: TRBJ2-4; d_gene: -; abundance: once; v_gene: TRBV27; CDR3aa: CASSLSWGENIQYF; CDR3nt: TGTGCCAGCAGTTTATCGTGGGGGGAAAACATTCAGTACTTC
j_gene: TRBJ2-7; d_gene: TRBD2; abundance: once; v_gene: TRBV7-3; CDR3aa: CASSQAGGSSYEQYF; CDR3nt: TGTGCCAGCAGCCAAGCGGGAGGGAGCTCCTACGAGCAGTACTTC